Below, one T cell receptor beta chain is given with its context. The antigen remains unidentified. This PCR relied on a set of 60 Vbeta primers and 13 Jbeta primers. The method was immunoSEQ multiplex PCR; TCRdb's version includes in-frame clones alone and lacks a portion of them. The table shows under 150,000 clones, with approximately 72% occurring only once. The data were taken from a study of cytomegalovirus exposure and HLA in healthy donors. The overall study: Previous work identified roughly 120 million unique TCR beta sequences from some 170 million T cells.

The ends were cut back, 4 bases at V and 0 bases at J, with 12 bases in the middle. Germline V gene sequence: CDR1 LGHNA, CDR2 YSLEER. This CDR3 region has 15 residues. Study-wide results and caveats: Links to common viral pathogens appeared, in a later analysis, for several of the most significant clusters. Later analysis associated a missense DCLRE1C variant with TCR beta V- and J-gene trimming. Within an earlier analysis, most TCR beta V segments proved productive either about 87% or about 30% of the time.

The rearrangement joins TRBV4-3 to TRBJ1-1, with no clear D. This TCR came from a man in his forties in good health and CMV-seronegative. The sample was PBMCs. Written as DNA, the CDR3 is TGCGCCAGCAGCCTTGAACCGACACTGAACACTGAAGCTTTCTTT. It encodes CASSLEPTLNTEAFF.